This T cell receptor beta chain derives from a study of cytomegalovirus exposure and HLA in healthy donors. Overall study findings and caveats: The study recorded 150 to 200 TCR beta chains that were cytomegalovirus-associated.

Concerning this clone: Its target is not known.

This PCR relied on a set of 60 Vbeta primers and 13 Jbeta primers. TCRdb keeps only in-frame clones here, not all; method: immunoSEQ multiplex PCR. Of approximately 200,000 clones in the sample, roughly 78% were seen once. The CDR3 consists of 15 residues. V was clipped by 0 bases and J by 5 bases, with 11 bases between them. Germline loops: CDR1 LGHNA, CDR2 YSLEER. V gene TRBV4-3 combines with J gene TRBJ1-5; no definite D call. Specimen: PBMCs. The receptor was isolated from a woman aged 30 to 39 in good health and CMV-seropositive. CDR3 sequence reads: CASSQDGGFDQPQHF. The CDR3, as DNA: TGCGCCAGCAGCCAAGATGGCGGGTTCGATCAGCCCCAGCATTTT.